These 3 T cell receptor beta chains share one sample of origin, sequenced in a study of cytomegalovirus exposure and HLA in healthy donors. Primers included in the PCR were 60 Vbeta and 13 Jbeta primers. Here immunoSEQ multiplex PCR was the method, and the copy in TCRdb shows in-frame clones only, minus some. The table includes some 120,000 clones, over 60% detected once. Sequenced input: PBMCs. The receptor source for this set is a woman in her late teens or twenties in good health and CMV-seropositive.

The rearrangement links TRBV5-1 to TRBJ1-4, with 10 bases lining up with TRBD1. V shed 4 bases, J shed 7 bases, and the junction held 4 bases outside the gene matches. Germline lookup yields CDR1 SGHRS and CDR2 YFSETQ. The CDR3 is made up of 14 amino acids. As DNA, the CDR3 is TGCGCCAGCAGCCAGGACAGGGGGGGTGAAAAACTGTTTTTT. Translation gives CASSQDRGGEKLFF.

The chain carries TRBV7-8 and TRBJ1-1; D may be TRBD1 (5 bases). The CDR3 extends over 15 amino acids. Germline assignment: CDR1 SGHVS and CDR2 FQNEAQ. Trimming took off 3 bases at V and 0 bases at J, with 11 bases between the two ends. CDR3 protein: CASSFQGFMNTEAFF. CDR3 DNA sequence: TGTGCCAGCAGCTTTCAGGGTTTCATGAACACTGAAGCTTTCTTT.

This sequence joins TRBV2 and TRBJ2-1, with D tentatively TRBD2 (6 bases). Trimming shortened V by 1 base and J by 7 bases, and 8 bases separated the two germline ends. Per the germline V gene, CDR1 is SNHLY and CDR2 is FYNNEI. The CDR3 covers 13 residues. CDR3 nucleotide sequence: TGTGCCAGCAGTGAAGTTGGGGGGAATGAGCAGTTCTTC. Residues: CASSEVGGNEQFF.